This TCR beta chain was identified during a study of post-analysis software for immune sequencing data. Study results and caveats: There was significantly lower normalized Chao1 diversity in multiple sclerosis patients than in controls.

This clonotype has a handful of counts. Antigen specificity is unknown. Presence of unique molecular identifiers characterized the TCR beta cDNA libraries. Input populations of roughly 0.9 to 10 million T cells gave rise to a few hundred thousand cDNA molecules. TCRdb analysed the PCR reads with MiXCR anew, one entry per CDR3 protein. The sample holds about 800,000 distinct CDR3 sequences, less than 35% seen once. The sample was blood. This TCR derives from a girl between 5 and 17 years old with multiple sclerosis.

CDR3 sequence: CASSLNIAGETQYF. The CDR3 nucleotides read TGTGCCAGCAGCTTGAATATCGCCGGGGAGACCCAGTACTTC. This sequence joins TRBV7-2 and TRBJ2-5, with D uncertain. The V end lost 3 bases, the J end lost 5 bases, and 13 bases lay between the germline ends. The CDR3 covers 14 residues. Germline V CDR1 and CDR2: SGHTA, FQGNSA. Based on the CDR3 plus reference TRBV7-2 and TRBJ2-5, the full variable domain is GAGVSQSPSNKVTEKGKDVELRCDPISGHTALYWYRQSLGQGLEFLIYFQGNSAPDKSGLPSDRFSAERTGGSVSTLTIQRTQQEDSAVYLCASSLNIAGETQYFGPGTRLLVL.